This T cell receptor (beta chain) was sequenced in a study of cytomegalovirus exposure and HLA in healthy donors. The germline CDR1 and CDR2 sequences are SGHDT and YYEEEE. The length of the CDR3 is 12 amino acids, counting both ends. Comment on this clone: In this CDR3 the conserved last residue, phenylalanine or tryptophan, is missing, so a read error is likely. Because the CDR3's place on the DNA is in doubt, the DNA is left out and the CDR3 is given as listed by TCRdb.

The PCR had 60 Vbeta and 13 Jbeta primers. Data came from immunoSEQ multiplex PCR; TCRdb stores just in-frame clones and leaves some out. The table shows about 98,000 clones, with around 80% occurring only once. The chain uses TRBV5-6 and TRBJ1-4; the DNA was not compared with TRBD1, the D call given in the table. The source is a man younger than 30 in good health and CMV-seropositive. The specimen sequenced was PBMCs. This CDR3 is CARGTGGGWINE.